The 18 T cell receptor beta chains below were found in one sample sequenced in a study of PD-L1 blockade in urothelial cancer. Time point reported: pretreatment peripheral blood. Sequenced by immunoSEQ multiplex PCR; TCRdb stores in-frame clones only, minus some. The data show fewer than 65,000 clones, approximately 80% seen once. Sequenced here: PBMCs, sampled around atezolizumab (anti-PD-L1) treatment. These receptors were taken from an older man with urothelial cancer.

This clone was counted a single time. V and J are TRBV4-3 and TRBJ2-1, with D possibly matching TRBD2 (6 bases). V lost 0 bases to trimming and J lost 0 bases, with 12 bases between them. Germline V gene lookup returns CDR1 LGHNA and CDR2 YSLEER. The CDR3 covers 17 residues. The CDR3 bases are TGCGCCAGCAGCCAAGAGGGAGGACTGAGCTCCTACAATGAGCAGTTCTTC. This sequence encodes CASSQEGGLSSYNEQFF.

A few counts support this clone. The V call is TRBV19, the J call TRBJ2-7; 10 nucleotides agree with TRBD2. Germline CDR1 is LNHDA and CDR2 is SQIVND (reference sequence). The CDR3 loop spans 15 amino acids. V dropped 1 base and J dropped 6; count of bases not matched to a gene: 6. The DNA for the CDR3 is TGTGCCAGTAGTATAGCGGCTAGCGGGAGTGCCGAGCAGTACTTC. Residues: CASSIAASGSAEQYF.

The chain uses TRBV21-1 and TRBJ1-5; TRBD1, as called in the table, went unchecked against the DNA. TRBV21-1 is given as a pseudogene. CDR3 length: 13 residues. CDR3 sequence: CAGGGRGDQPQHF. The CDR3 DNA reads TGTGCCGGCGGCGGCAGGGGGGATCAGCCCCAGCATTTT.

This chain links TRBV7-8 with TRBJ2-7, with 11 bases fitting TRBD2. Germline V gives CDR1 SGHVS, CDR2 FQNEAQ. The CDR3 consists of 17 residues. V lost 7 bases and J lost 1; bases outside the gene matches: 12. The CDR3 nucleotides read TGTGCCAGCACCCTGAGTAGAGGGACTAGCGGTTCCTACGAGCAGTACTTC. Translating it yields CASTLSRGTSGSYEQYF.

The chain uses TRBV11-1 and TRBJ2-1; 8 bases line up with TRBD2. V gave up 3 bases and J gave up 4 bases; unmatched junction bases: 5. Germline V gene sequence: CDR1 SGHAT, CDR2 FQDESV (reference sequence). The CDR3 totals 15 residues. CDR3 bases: TGTGCCAGCAGCTTTGGCGGGGGGATTTACAATGAGCAGTTCTTC. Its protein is CASSFGGGIYNEQFF.

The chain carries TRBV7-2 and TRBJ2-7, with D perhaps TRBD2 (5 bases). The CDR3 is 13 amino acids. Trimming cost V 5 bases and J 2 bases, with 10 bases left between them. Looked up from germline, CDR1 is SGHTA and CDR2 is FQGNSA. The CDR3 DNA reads TGTGCCAGCAGCCCCGCTAGCACCTACGAGCAGTACTTC. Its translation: CASSPASTYEQYF.

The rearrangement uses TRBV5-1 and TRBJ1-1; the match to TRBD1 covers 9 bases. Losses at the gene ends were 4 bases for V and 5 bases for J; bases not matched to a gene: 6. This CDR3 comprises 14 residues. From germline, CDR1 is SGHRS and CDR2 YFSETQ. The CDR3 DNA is TGCGCCAGCAGCCCACAGGGGGCTCGAACTGAAGCTTTCTTT. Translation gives CASSPQGARTEAFF.

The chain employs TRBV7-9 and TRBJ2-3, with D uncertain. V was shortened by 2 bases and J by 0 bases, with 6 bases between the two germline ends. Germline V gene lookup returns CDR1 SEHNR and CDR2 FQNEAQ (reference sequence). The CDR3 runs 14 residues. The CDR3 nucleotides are TGTGCCAGCAGCTTAACAGTTAGCACAGATACGCAGTATTTT. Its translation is CASSLTVSTDTQYF. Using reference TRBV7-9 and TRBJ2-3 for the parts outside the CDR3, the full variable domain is DTGVSQNPRHKITKRGQNVTFRCDPISEHNRLYWYRQTLGQGPEFLTYFQNEAQLEKSRLLSDRFSAERPKGSFSTLEIQRTEQGDSAMYLCASSLTVSTDTQYFGPGTRLTVL.

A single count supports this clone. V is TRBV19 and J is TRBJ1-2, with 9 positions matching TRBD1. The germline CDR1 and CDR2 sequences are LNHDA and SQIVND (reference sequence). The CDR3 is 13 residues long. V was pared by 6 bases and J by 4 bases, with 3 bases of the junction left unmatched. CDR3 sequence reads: CASRRDRAYGYTF. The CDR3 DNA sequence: TGTGCCAGTAGGCGGGACAGGGCCTATGGCTACACCTTC. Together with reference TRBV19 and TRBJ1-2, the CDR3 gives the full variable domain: DGGITQSPKYLFRKEGQNVTLSCEQNLNHDAMYWYRQDPGQGLRLIYYSQIVNDFQKGDIAEGYSVSREKKESFPLTVTSAQKNPTAFYLCASRRDRAYGYTFGSGTRLTVV.

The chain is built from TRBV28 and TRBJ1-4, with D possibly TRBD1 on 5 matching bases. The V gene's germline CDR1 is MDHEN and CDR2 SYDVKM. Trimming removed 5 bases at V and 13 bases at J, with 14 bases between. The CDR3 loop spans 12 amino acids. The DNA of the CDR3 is TGTGCCAGCAGTGTTACCGGAGACAGACTGTTTTTT. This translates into CASSVTGDRLFF.

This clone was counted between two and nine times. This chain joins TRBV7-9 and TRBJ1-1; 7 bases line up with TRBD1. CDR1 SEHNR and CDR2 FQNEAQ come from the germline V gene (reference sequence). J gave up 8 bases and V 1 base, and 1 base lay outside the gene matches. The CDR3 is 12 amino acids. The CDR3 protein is CASSLEGAEAFF. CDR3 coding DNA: TGTGCCAGCAGCTTAGAGGGGGCCGAAGCTTTCTTT.

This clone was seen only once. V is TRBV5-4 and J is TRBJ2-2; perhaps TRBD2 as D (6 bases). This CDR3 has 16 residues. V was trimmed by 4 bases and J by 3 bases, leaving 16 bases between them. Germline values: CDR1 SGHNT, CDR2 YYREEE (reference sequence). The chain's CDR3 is CASSHAGTGDTGELFF. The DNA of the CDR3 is TGTGCCAGCAGCCACGCAGGGACGGGGGACACCGGGGAGCTGTTTTTT. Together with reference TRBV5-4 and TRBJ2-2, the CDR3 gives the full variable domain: ETGVTQSPTHLIKTRGQQVTLRCSSQSGHNTVSWYQQALGQGPQFIFQYYREEENGRGNFPPRFSGLQFPNYSSELNVNALELDDSALYLCASSHAGTGDTGELFFGEGSRLTVL.

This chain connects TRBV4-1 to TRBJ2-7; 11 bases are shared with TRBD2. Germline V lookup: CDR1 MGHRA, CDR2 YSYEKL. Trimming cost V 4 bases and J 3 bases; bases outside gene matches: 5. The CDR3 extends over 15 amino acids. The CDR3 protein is CASSPTSGSFYEQYF. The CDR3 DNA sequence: TGCGCCAGCAGCCCAACTAGCGGGAGTTTCTACGAGCAGTACTTC.

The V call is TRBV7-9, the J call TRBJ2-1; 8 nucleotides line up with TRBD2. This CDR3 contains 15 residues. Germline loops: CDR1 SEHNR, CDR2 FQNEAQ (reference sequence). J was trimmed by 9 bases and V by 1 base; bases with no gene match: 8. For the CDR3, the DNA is TGTGCCAGCAGCTTAGAAGGGACTAGAGTATCTGAGCAGTTCTTC. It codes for CASSLEGTRVSEQFF.

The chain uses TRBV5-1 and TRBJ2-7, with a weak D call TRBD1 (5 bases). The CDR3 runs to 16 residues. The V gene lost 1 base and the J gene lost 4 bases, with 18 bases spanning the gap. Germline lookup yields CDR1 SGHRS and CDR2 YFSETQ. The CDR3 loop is CASSLTRQTARYEQYF. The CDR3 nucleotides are TGCGCCAGCAGCTTGACCCGACAGACCGCCCGATACGAGCAGTACTTC.

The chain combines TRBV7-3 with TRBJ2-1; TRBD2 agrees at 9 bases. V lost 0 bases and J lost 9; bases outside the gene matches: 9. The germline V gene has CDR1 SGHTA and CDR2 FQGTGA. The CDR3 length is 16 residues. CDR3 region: CASSLTSAGGWGEQFF. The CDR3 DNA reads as TGTGCCAGCAGCTTAACGTCAGCGGGAGGATGGGGTGAGCAGTTCTTC.

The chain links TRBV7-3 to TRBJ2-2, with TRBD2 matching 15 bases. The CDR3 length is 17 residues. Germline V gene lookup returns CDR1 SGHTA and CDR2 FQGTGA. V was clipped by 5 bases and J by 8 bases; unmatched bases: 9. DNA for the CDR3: TGTGCCAGCAGCCTTTGGACTAGCGGGAGGGCCTATGGGGAGCTGTTTTTT. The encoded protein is CASSLWTSGRAYGELFF.

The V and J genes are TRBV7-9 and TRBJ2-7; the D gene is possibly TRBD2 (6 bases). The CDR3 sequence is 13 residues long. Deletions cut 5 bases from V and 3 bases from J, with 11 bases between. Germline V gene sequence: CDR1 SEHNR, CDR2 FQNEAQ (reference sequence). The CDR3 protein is CASSPLGGYEQYF. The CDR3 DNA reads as TGTGCCAGCAGCCCCCTCGGGGGCTACGAGCAGTACTTC.